Below are 6 T cell receptor beta chains sequenced from a single sample in a study of blood T cell repertoires in COVID-19. Method: immunoSEQ multiplex PCR; TCRdb's copy keeps in-frame clones and lacks some. The data contain roughly 340,000 clones, over 70% of them seen just once; the ten biggest clones take up more than 5%. Sequenced input: peripheral blood. These receptors were collected from a woman between 45 and 65 years old with COVID-19, enrolled during active disease.

J is TRBJ2-2 and V is TRBV27, with D possibly being TRBD1 (5 bases). Germline CDR1 reads MNHEY; CDR2 reads SMNVEV (reference sequence). The length of the CDR3 is 17 residues. V was trimmed by 0 bases and J by 0 bases, leaving 11 bases between them. In DNA form, the CDR3 reads TGTGCCAGCAGTTTATCCCAGGGAACATCGAACACCGGGGAGCTGTTTTTT. This translates into CASSLSQGTSNTGELFF.

This clone was recorded once. The J gene is TRBJ1-1, the V gene TRBV25-1, with D perhaps matching TRBD1 (5 bases). This CDR3 has 15 amino acids. Trimming pared 2 bases from V and 1 base from J, leaving 11 bases between. The germline CDR1 and CDR2 sequences are MGHDK and SYGVNS. Here the CDR3 DNA reads TGTGCCAGCAGTGAACACACCGGGGGGAACACTGAAGCTTTCTTT. Residues: CASSEHTGGNTEAFF.

The rearrangement links TRBV30 to TRBJ2-3, with D perhaps TRBD2 (6 bases). CDR1 and CDR2 from the germline V gene are GTSNPN and SVGIG (reference sequence). V gave up 3 bases and J gave up 4 bases, with 17 bases separating them. The CDR3 is 15 residues long. In nucleotides, the CDR3 is TGTGCCTGGAGCGGGGAGTTTGGGGGGTCAGATACGCAGTATTTT. Translating it yields CAWSGEFGGSDTQYF.

In this sample, this clone turned up a few times. V usage is TRBV9 and J usage is TRBJ1-1, with no clear D. The CDR3 runs 12 residues. V was clipped by 1 base and J by 2 bases, with 3 bases between them. The germline CDR1 and CDR2 sequences are SGDLS and YYNGEE. The chain's CDR3 is CASSVLNTEAFF. DNA of the CDR3: TGTGCCAGCAGCGTATTAAACACTGAAGCTTTCTTT.

This clone was observed once. The rearrangement uses TRBV18 and TRBJ2-1, with D perhaps matching TRBD1 (6 bases). The V gene lost 6 bases and the J gene lost 4 bases, with 10 bases spanning the gap. Germline V gives CDR1 KGHSH, CDR2 LQKENI. This CDR3 contains 13 residues. CDR3 loop: CASSQDSYNEQFF. The CDR3 region has the DNA TGTGCCAGCTCCCAGGACAGTTACAATGAGCAGTTCTTC. Full variable domain (remainder filled in from reference TRBV18 and TRBJ2-1): NAGVMQNPRHLVRRRGQEARLRCSPMKGHSHVYWYRQLPEEGLKFMVYLQKENIIDESGMPKERFSAEFPKEGPSILRIQQVVRGDSAAYFCASSQDSYNEQFFGPGTRLTVL.

This chain connects TRBV2 to TRBJ2-1, with D possibly TRBD2 on 6 matching bases. Trimming took 0 bases from V and 8 from J, leaving 23 bases between them. The CDR3 covers 18 residues. The germline CDR1 and CDR2 sequences are SNHLY and FYNNEI. CDR3 sequence (DNA): TGTGCCAGCAGTGAAGCGCTTACGGGGGACTGGGCTTACGATGAGCAGTTCTTC. Amino acids: CASSEALTGDWAYDEQFF.